A selection of T cell receptor beta chains follows, all from one sample in a study of human T cells and chemical hapten exposure. TCRdb fed the 5' RACE reads into MiXCR, producing one record per CDR3 protein. In the table there are around 140,000 distinct CDR3 sequences, around 4.4% of which are singletons. These receptors were obtained from a female donor in good health. Both conserved end residues are trimmed from each CDR3.

TRBJ1-1 | TRBV9 | ASSVATPGTRNTEAF
TRBJ1-4 | TRBV4-1 | ASSQETGQGVWGNEKLF
TRBJ1-2 | TRBV18 | ASSPEGQRFYGYT
TRBJ2-5 | TRBV7-3 | ASSLFYPSGGDKETQY
TRBJ2-5 | TRBV6-2/TRBV6-3 | ASGYLDRGQETQY
TRBJ2-7 | TRBV9 | ASSPRGDSMTYEQY
TRBJ1-1 | TRBV5-6 | ASRAFGTDYTEAF
TRBJ2-2 | TRBV23-1 | ASSQSEFFDHTGELF
TRBJ1-4 | TRBV18 | ASSPPEGFREKLF
TRBJ2-7 | TRBV6-5 | ASSDRPISYEQY
TRBJ1-1 | TRBV6-2/TRBV6-3 | ASSWRAFTPGQGGTEAF
TRBJ1-6 | TRBV6-4 | ASSDVRDSPLH
TRBJ2-3 | TRBV11-2 | ASSLLVLAGTDTQY
TRBJ2-1 | TRBV4-3 | ASSLIKLAGGQSDEQF
TRBJ1-6 | TRBV5-1 | ASSFLIGGRPDNSPLH
TRBJ2-2 | TRBV12-5 | ARTGAAGELF
TRBJ1-4 | TRBV20-1 | SAVDRVSPTNEKLF
TRBJ1-5 | TRBV12-5 | ASGLVRFGDQPQH
TRBJ2-1 | TRBV7-8 | ASSPLPPSYRGDYNEQF
TRBJ1-1 | TRBV7-6 | ASRDRRMNTEAF
TRBJ1-6 | TRBV7-6 | ASSPGYNSPLH
TRBJ2-6 | TRBV6-1 | ASRGQRPSGANVLT
TRBJ1-1 | TRBV11-2 | ASSLRFGTVNTEAF
TRBJ2-7 | TRBV10-3 | AISESRLVGAYEQY
TRBJ1-1 | TRBV10-3 | AISESWRQTEAF
TRBJ1-5 | TRBV7-9 | ASSPRKKPDRGSNQPQH
- | TRBV5-1 | ASSLEGTQY
TRBJ2-5 | TRBV3-1 | ASSQTGGTSGAYQETQY
TRBJ1-1 | TRBV7-2 | ASSSYGGSVTEAF
TRBJ2-7 | TRBV7-2 | ASSLSGGLEQY
TRBJ1-1 | TRBV4-2 | ASSLSSTGPTEAF
TRBJ2-6 | TRBV20-1 | SAYSLGNVLT
TRBJ2-1 | TRBV18 | ASSLLQGNGDNEQF
TRBJ2-5 | TRBV7-2 | ASSLVAGSIGETQY
TRBJ1-3 | TRBV5-4 | ASSFRGAGNTIY
TRBJ2-1 | TRBV10-3 | ASDLGLAGASSYNEQF
TRBJ1-4 | TRBV7-9 | ASRFREFNEKLF
TRBJ2-5 | TRBV2 | ASIPQAASGGETQY
TRBJ2-1 | TRBV4-1 | ASSPPARSGLGEQF
TRBJ2-7 | TRBV28 | ASSLRPSYEQY
TRBJ2-3 | TRBV7-2 | ASSPPRSTDTQY
TRBJ2-1 | TRBV12-3/TRBV12-4 | ASSPEYSSYNEQF
TRBJ2-5 | TRBV2 | ASSGSGALQTQY
TRBJ1-1 | TRBV5-1 | ASRDQGANTEAF
TRBJ2-7 | TRBV11-3 | ASSWEDKMGEQY
TRBJ1-4 | TRBV7-2 | ASSSRPSEKLF
TRBJ2-7 | TRBV12-3/TRBV12-4 | ASSPGQESYEQY
TRBJ1-1 | TRBV7-9 | ASSIPGQGYTEAF
TRBJ1-4 | TRBV27 | ASSHWGGIGEKLF
TRBJ1-4 | TRBV6-6 | ASSFGQCNEKLF